This note documents a single T cell receptor beta chain sequence. Clones were sequenced by immunoSEQ multiplex PCR, and TCRdb holds only the in-frame ones, with some missing. The sample gives nearly 25,000 clones, approximately 88% of which show up once; 4% to 6% is in the top ten. The CDR3 totals 16 residues. Germline CDR1 MNHEY, CDR2 SMNVEV (reference sequence). The V and J ends lost 4 bases and 2 bases, in that order; junction bases with no gene match: 10. The entry originates in a study of blood T cell dynamics during melanoma immunotherapy. Study-wide context: Patients with metastatic melanoma got pembrolizumab or nivolumab-ipilimumab as first-line care.

Time point meaning: pre-treatment baseline. Sequenced here: blood, sampled from a patient treated with checkpoint blockade. This TCR was recovered from a human donor with melanoma. V and J are TRBV27 and TRBJ2-7; 8 positions match TRBD2. Here the CDR3 reads CASSSSPSGPTYEQYF. CDR3 coding DNA: TGTGCCAGCAGTTCTTCCCCTAGCGGGCCGACCTACGAGCAGTACTTC.